These T cell receptor beta chains were read from a single sample in a study of blood T cell repertoires in COVID-19. Produced via immunoSEQ multiplex PCR; TCRdb's table is partial and in-frame only. The data contain more than 250,000 clones, roughly 80% of them seen just once; the ten biggest clones take up 5%. Source material: PBMCs or T cells enriched from blood (not recorded which). These receptors all stem from a man aged 35-49 years who had been exposed to COVID-19. CDR3s include the opening cysteine and the closing phenylalanine or tryptophan. Each record gives: clone size, V gene, J gene, D gene, CDR3 protein, CDR3 DNA. The D gene is left open where the match is weak. A row's size may be missing; if present it is once, few, many or a size class.

NA,TRBV28,TRBJ1-1,TRBD1,CASNIPRTGQYEAFF,TGTGCCAGCAACATCCCCCGGACAGGGCAGTATGAAGCTTTCTTT
NA,TRBV20-1,TRBJ2-2,TRBD2,CSASPTSSGDTGELFF,TGCAGTGCTAGTCCCACATCTAGCGGAGACACCGGGGAGCTGTTTTTT
NA,TRBV10-2,TRBJ2-7,NA,CASSQRPGYEQYF,TGCGCCAGCAGTCAAAGACCGGGGTACGAGCAGTACTTC
NA,TRBV5-5,TRBJ2-1,NA,CASSSQGPNEQFF,TGTGCCAGCAGCTCACAGGGCCCAAATGAGCAGTTCTTC
many,TRBV4-2,TRBJ2-7,TRBD2,CASSLSTSGNYEQYF,TGTGCCAGCAGCCTTAGTACTAGCGGTAACTACGAGCAGTACTTC
NA,TRBV11-2,TRBJ2-5,NA,CASSLGRLRLGEETQYF,TGTGCCAGCAGCTTAGGACGACTTCGGCTAGGAGAAGAGACCCAGTACTTC
NA,TRBV3-1/TRBV3-2,TRBJ1-1,NA,CASSQRQTNTEAFF,TGTGCCAGCAGCCAGAGACAGACGAACACTGAAGCTTTCTTT
NA,TRBV25-1,TRBJ2-1,NA,CASSEPEWARGRGVEQFF,TGTGCCAGCAGTGAACCCGAATGGGCCCGGGGCCGCGGGGTTGAGCAGTTCTTC
NA,TRBV2,TRBJ1-6,NA,CASNRPLNSPLHF,TGTGCCAGCAATCGTCCCCTTAATTCACCCCTCCACTTT
NA,TRBV28,TRBJ1-3,NA,CASSLAQGSGNTIYF,TGTGCCAGCAGTTTAGCCCAGGGTTCTGGAAACACCATATATTTT
NA,TRBV19,TRBJ1-1,TRBD1,CATRTGAITEAFF,TGTGCCACCAGGACAGGGGCGATCACTGAAGCTTTCTTT
NA,TRBV7-9,TRBJ1-1,NA,CASSRVWTEAFF,TGTGCCAGCAGCCGCGTGTGGACTGAAGCTTTCTTT
once,TRBV6-1,TRBJ1-2,NA,CASSEGPAGMDGYTF,TGTGCCAGCAGTGAGGGTCCGGCAGGGATGGATGGCTACACCTTC
NA,TRBV11-2,TRBJ1-4,TRBD1,CASSPMGQNPEKLFF,TGTGCCAGCAGCCCCATGGGACAGAACCCCGAAAAACTGTTTTTT
NA,TRBV5-5,TRBJ2-7,NA,CASSAWRGPDEQYF,TGTGCCAGCAGCGCCTGGAGGGGCCCGGACGAGCAGTACTTC
NA,TRBV5-5,TRBJ2-5,TRBD2,CASNKAGAGGETQYF,TGTGCCAGCAACAAGGCGGGAGCGGGAGGGGAGACCCAGTACTTC